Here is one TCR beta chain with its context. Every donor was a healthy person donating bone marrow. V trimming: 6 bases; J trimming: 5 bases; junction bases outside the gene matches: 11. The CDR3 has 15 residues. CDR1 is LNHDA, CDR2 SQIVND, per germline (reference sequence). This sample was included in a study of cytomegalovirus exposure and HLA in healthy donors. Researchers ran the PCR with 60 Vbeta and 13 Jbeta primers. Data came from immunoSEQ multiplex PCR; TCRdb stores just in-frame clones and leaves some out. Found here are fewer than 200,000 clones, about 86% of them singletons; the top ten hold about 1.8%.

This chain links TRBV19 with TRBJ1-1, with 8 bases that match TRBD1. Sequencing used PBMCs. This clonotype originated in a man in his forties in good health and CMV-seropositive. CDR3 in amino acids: CASRPDRGGTTEAFF. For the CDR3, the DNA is TGTGCCAGTAGACCTGACAGGGGCGGGACGACTGAAGCTTTCTTT.